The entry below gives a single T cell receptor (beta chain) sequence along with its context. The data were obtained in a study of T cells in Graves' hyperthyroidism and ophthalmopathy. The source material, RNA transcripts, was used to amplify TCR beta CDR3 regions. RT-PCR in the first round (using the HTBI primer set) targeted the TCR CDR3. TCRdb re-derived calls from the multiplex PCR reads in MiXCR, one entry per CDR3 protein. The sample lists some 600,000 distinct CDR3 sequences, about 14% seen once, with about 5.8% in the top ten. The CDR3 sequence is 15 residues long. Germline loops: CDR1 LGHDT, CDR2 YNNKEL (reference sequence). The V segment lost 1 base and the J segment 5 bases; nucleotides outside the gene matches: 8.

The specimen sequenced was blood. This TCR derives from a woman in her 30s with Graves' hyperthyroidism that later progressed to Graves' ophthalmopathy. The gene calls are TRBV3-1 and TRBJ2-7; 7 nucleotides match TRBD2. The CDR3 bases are TGTGCCAGCAGCCAAGGGACTAGGCGCCGGAACGAGCAGTACTTC. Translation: CASSQGTRRRNEQYF.